One and the same sample provided the 13 T cell receptor beta chains below, sequenced in a study of cytomegalovirus exposure and HLA in healthy donors. Primers included in the PCR were 60 Vbeta and 13 Jbeta primers. The data were produced by immunoSEQ multiplex PCR, yet TCRdb's version contains in-frame clones alone and is incomplete. The table has about 150,000 clones, roughly 70% seen once. The sequenced sample was PBMCs. The receptors here all came from a man under 40 in good health and CMV-seronegative.

The chain employs TRBV25-1 and TRBJ2-7, with 8 nucleotides matching TRBD1. This CDR3 region has 14 residues. Germline loops: CDR1 MGHDK, CDR2 SYGVNS. Trimming took 4 bases from V and 3 from J; bases not matched to a gene: 5. In DNA, the CDR3 is TGTGCCAGCAGTGGCCCGGGACAGGACTACGAGCAGTACTTC. As protein: CASSGPGQDYEQYF.

Worth noting for this clone: Other DNA sequences in this specimen translate into the identical CDR3. The chain employs TRBV7-2 and TRBJ1-5; D remains ambiguous. The CDR3 is 12 amino acids. Trimming left V 3 bases short and J 6 bases short, with 6 bases between. Germline values: CDR1 SGHTA, CDR2 FQGNSA. The CDR3 loop is CASSLRGQPQHF. CDR3 nucleotides: TGTGCCAGCAGCTTGCGAGGTCAGCCCCAGCATTTT.

The chain employs TRBV9 and TRBJ2-2; D is possibly TRBD1 (5 bases). The CDR3 runs 15 residues. With 0 bases removed from V and 6 bases from J, the gap between germline ends came to 12 bases. The germline CDR1 and CDR2 sequences are SGDLS and YYNGEE. The CDR3 spells CASSVEGFSAGELFF. Written as DNA, the CDR3 is TGTGCCAGCAGCGTAGAGGGGTTTTCGGCCGGGGAGCTGTTTTTT.

CDR3 amino acids: CSGLESGYEQYF. The CDR3 DNA is TGCAGCGGTCTAGAGTCCGGCTACGAGCAGTACTTC. The rearrangement uses TRBV29-1 and TRBJ2-5; no firm D call. The J call may be mistaken, given a closer DNA end match to TRBJ2-7. The CDR3 runs 12 residues. Germline V gene data show CDR1 as SQVTM and CDR2 as ANQGSEA.

The chain has TRBV28 and TRBJ1-5; 8 nucleotides line up with TRBD1. Germline loops: CDR1 MDHEN, CDR2 SYDVKM. V lost 4 bases, J lost 1 base, and 6 bases stayed unmatched. This CDR3 is built from 16 residues. The CDR3 coding sequence is TGTGCCAGCAGTTACCAGGGGGCGATGAGCAATCAGCCCCAGCATTTT. Translating gives CASSYQGAMSNQPQHF.

V is TRBV7-6 and J is TRBJ2-7, with 8 nucleotides matching TRBD1. The CDR3 has 17 residues. After removal of 5 bases from V and 0 bases from J, the junction contained 12 bases not matched to a gene. The germline V gene has CDR1 SGHVS and CDR2 FNYEAQ. The CDR3 nucleotides read TGTGCCAGCAGCCGCGGATTGGGGACAGGAGTCTCCTACGAGCAGTACTTC. Amino acid sequence: CASSRGLGTGVSYEQYF.

The chain combines TRBV4-2 with TRBJ2-5; TRBD2 matches at 8 bases. Germline values: CDR1 LGHNA, CDR2 YNFKEQ. This CDR3 region has 16 residues. The V and J ends lost 0 bases and 4 bases, in that order; junction bases with no gene match: 7. CDR3 amino acids: CASSQDPSSGSETQYF. The CDR3 DNA follows: TGTGCCAGCAGCCAAGATCCCTCTAGCGGGTCAGAGACCCAGTACTTC.

This rearrangement joins TRBV30 to TRBJ2-3; D unresolved. CDR3 size: 14 residues. CDR1 is GTSNPN, CDR2 SVGIG, per germline (reference sequence). V was clipped by 3 bases and J by 2 bases, with 12 bases between them. The CDR3 sequence: CAWRLKLPTDTQYF. DNA for the CDR3: TGTGCCTGGAGGTTGAAACTCCCCACAGATACGCAGTATTTT.

The chain employs TRBV7-8 and TRBJ2-5; TRBD2 agrees at 8 bases. The CDR3 extends over 15 amino acids. In germline, CDR1 is SGHVS, CDR2 FQNEAQ. The V and J ends lost 3 bases and 5 bases, in that order; junction bases with no gene match: 8. The CDR3 sequence: CASSFWRGARETQYF. DNA for the CDR3: TGTGCCAGCAGCTTCTGGCGGGGGGCCCGGGAGACCCAGTACTTC.

The chain carries TRBV15 and TRBJ2-1, with TRBD2 identical over 12 bases. V shed 0 bases and J 9 bases; nucleotides not matched to a gene: 9. The CDR3 is 17 residues long. Germline assignment: CDR1 LNHNV and CDR2 YYDKDF (reference sequence). The CDR3 coding sequence is TGTGCCACCAGCAGAGAAAGGGCTAGCGGGGGGGCCGGTGAGCAGTTCTTC. This translates into CATSRERASGGAGEQFF.

This clone turned up a few times. The rearrangement joins TRBV7-2 to TRBJ2-4; D perhaps matches TRBD2 (6 bases). Germline CDR1 SGHTA, CDR2 FQGNSA. Trimming took off 4 bases at V and 9 bases at J, with 13 bases between the two ends. This CDR3 has 13 amino acids. CDR3 sequence: CASSSNGGTIQYF. Here the CDR3 DNA reads TGTGCCAGCAGCTCTAACGGGGGTACCATTCAGTACTTC.

The V call is TRBV7-9, the J call TRBJ2-5, with 7 positions matching TRBD2. The J call is uncertain, as TRBJ2-7 better fits the DNA end. CDR1 and CDR2 from the germline V gene are SEHNR and FQNEAQ (reference sequence). The length of the CDR3 is 14 residues. The CDR3 loop is CASSLEAGRAEQYF. The CDR3 DNA sequence: TGTGCCAGCAGCTTAGAAGCGGGGCGGGCCGAGCAGTACTTC.

This chain joins TRBV28 and TRBJ2-2; D unclear. The ends were cut back, 5 bases at V and 6 bases at J, with 7 bases in the middle. The germline CDR1 and CDR2 sequences are MDHEN and SYDVKM. The CDR3 is made up of 12 amino acids. The CDR3 protein is CASSLPPGELFF. The CDR3 DNA reads as TGTGCCAGCAGTCTACCTCCCGGGGAGCTGTTTTTT.